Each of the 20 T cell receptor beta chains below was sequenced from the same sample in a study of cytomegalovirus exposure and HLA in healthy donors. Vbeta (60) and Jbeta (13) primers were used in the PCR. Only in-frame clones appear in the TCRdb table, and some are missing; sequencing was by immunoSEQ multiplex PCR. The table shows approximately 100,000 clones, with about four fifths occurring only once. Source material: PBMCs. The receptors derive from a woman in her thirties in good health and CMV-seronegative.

CDR3 in amino acids: CASSLVASRETQYF. The CDR3 DNA reads as TGTGCCAGCAGCTTAGTAGCTAGTCGAGAGACCCAGTACTTC. The V and J genes are TRBV7-2 and TRBJ2-5; unclear D gene. This CDR3 is 14 amino acids long. Trimming removed 1 base at V and 4 bases at J, with 10 bases between. Germline V gene lookup returns CDR1 SGHTA and CDR2 FQGNSA.

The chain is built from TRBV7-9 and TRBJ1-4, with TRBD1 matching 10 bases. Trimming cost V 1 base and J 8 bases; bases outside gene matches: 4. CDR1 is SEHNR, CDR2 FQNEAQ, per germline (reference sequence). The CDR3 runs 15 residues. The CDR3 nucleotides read TGTGCCAGCAGCTTAGGGGGGACAGGGGACGAAAAACTGTTTTTT. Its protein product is CASSLGGTGDEKLFF.

The CDR3 region has the DNA TGTGCCAGCAGCTTAGGGACTAGCGGCTCCACAGATACGCAGTATTTT. Its protein is CASSLGTSGSTDTQYF. The chain carries TRBV11-3 and TRBJ2-3, with 10 bases aligning to TRBD2. V lost 1 base to trimming and J lost 2 bases; unmatched junction nucleotides: 3. CDR3 length: 16 residues. Germline V gene sequence: CDR1 SGHNT, CDR2 YENEEA.

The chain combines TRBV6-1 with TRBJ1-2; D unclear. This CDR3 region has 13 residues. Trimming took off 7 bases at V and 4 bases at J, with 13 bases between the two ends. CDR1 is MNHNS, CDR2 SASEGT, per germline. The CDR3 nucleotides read TGTGCCAGCACCGTTAACATTGGCTATGGCTACACCTTC. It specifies CASTVNIGYGYTF.

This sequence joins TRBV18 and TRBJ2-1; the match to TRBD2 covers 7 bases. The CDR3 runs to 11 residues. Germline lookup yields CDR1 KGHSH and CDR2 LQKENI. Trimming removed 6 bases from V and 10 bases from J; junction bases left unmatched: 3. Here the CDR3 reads CASSAGDEQFF. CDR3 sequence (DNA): TGTGCCAGCTCGGCGGGGGACGAGCAGTTCTTC.

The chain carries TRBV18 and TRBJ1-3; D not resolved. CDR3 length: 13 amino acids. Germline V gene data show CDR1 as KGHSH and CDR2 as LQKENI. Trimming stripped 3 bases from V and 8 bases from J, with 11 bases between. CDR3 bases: TGTGCCAGCTCACCTTCGGGTCCTGACACCATATATTTT. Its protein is CASSPSGPDTIYF. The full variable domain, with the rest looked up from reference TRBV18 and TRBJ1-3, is NAGVMQNPRHLVRRRGQEARLRCSPMKGHSHVYWYRQLPEEGLKFMVYLQKENIIDESGMPKERFSAEFPKEGPSILRIQQVVRGDSAAYFCASSPSGPDTIYFGEGSWLTVV.

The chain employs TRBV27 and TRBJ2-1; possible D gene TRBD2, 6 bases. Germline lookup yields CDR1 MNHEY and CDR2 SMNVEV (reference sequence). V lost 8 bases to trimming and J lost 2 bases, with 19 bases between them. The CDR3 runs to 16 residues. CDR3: CASSIAVLKPYNEQFF. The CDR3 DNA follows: TGTGCCAGCTCCATAGCGGTCTTGAAACCCTACAATGAGCAGTTCTTC.

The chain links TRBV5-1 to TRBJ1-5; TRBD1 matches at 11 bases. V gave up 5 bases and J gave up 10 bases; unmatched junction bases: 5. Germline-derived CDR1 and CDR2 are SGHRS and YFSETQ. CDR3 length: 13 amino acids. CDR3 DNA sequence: TGCGCCAGCAGTTCCGGGACAGGGGGTCCCCAGCATTTT. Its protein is CASSSGTGGPQHF.

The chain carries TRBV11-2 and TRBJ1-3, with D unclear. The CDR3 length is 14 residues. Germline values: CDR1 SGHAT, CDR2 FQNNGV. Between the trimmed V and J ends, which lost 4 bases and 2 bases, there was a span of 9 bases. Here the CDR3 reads CASSSLGTGNTIYF. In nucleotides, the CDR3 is TGTGCCAGCAGCTCCCTCGGGACTGGAAACACCATATATTTT.

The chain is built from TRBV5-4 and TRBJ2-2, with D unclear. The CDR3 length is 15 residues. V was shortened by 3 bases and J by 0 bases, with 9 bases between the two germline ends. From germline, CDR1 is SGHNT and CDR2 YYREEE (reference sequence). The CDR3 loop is CASSYRASNTGELFF. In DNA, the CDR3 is TGTGCCAGCAGCTACAGAGCTTCGAACACCGGGGAGCTGTTTTTT.

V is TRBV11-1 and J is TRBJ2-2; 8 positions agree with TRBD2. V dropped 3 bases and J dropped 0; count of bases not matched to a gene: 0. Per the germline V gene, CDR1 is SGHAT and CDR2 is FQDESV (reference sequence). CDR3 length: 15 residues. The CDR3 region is CASSFSGTNTGELFF. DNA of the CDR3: TGTGCCAGCAGCTTTAGCGGGACGAACACCGGGGAGCTGTTTTTT.

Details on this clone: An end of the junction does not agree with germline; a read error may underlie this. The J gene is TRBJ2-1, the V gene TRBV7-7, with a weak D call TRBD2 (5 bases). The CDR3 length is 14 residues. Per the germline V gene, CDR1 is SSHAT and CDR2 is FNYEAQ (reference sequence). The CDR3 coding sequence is TGTGCTAGCAGCCTGAGCGGTTTTAACAATGAGCAGTTCTTC. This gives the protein CASSLSGFNNEQFF.

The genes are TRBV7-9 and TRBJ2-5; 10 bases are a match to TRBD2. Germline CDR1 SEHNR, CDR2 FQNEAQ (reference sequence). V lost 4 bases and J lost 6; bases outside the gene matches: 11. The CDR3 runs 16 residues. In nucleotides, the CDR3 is TGTGCCAGCAGCTCACGTTTAGCGGGAGGAGAGAAGACCCAGTACTTC. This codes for CASSSRLAGGEKTQYF.

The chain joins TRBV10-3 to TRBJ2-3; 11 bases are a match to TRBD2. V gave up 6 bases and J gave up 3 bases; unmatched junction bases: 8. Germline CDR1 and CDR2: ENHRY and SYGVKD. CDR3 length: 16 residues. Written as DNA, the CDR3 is TGTGCCATCAGAAAGACTAGCGGGATTCATACAGATACGCAGTATTTT. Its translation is CAIRKTSGIHTDTQYF.

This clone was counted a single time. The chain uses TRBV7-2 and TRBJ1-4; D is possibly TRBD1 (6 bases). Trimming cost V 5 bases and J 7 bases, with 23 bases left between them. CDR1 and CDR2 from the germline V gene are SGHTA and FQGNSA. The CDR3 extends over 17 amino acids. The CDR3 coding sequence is TGTGCCAGCAGCCTCCAGGCGGGGGCCTCAGGGGCTGAAAAACTGTTTTTT. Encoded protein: CASSLQAGASGAEKLFF.

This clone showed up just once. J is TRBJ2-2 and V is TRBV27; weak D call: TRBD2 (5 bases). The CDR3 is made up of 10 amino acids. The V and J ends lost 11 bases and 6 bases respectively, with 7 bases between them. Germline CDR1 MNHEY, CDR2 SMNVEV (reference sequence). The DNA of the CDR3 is TGTGCCGCGGGCGCCGGGGAGCTGTTTTTT. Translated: CAAGAGELFF.

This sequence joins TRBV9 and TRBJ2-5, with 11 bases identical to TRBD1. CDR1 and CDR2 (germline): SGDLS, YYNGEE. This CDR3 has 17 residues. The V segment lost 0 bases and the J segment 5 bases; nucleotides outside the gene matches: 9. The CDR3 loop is CASSVGRTGGVGETQYF. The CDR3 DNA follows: TGTGCCAGCAGCGTAGGTAGGACAGGGGGCGTCGGGGAGACCCAGTACTTC.

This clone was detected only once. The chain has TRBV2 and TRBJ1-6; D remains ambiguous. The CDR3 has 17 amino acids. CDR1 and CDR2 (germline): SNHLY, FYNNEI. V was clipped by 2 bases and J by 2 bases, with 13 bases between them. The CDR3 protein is CASSEFGRVPYNSPLHF. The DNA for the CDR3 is TGTGCCAGCAGTGAATTCGGCCGGGTCCCCTATAATTCACCCCTCCACTTT.

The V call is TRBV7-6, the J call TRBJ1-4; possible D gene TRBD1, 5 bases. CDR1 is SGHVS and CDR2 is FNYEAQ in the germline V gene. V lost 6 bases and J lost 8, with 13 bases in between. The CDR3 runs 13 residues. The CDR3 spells CASRTGVGEKLFF. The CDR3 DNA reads TGTGCCAGCAGGACGGGGGTTGGGGAAAAACTGTTTTTT. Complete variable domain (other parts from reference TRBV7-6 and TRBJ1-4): GAGVSQSPRYKVTKRGQDVALRCDPISGHVSLYWYRQALGQGPEFLTYFNYEAQQDKSGLPNDRFSAERPEGSISTLTIQRTEQRDSAMYRCASRTGVGEKLFFGSGTQLSVL.

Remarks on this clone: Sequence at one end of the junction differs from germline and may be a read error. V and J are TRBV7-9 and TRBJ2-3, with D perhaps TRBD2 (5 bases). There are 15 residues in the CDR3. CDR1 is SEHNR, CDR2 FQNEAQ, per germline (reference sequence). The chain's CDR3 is CSSSFGLAVTDTQYF. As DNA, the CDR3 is TGTTCCAGCAGCTTCGGTCTAGCAGTCACAGATACGCAGTATTTT.